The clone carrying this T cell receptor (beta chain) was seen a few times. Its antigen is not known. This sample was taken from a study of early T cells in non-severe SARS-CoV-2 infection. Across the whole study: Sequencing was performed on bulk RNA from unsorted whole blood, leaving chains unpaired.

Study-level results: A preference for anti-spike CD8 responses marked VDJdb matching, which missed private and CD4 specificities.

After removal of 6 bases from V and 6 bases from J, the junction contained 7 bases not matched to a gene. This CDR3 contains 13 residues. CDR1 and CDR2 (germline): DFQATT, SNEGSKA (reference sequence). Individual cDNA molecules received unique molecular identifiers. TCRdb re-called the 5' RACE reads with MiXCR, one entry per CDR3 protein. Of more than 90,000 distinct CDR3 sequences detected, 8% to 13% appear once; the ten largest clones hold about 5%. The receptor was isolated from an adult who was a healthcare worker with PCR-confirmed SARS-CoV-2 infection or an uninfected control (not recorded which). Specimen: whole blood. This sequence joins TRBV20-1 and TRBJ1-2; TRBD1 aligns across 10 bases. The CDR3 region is CSALRQGADGYTF. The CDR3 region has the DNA TGCAGTGCCCTACGACAGGGGGCTGATGGCTACACCTTC.